These 3 T cell receptor beta chains were sequenced from one sample in a study of T cell responses to AZD1222 COVID-19 vaccine. Assay: immunoSEQ multiplex PCR; the TCRdb copy retains only in-frame clones and omits some. The sample carries 100,000 or so clones, approximately 88% recorded once. The specimen comprised peripheral blood, sampled on day 0 of AZD1222 vaccination. These receptors were obtained from an adult in good health.

This sequence joins TRBV5-6 and TRBJ1-1; D possibly corresponds to TRBD1 (5 bases). V lost 4 bases to trimming and J lost 8 bases, with 15 bases between them. The germline V gene has CDR1 SGHDT and CDR2 YYEEEE. This CDR3 region has 13 residues. The CDR3: CASSDIQVVEAFF. The CDR3, as DNA: TGTGCCAGCAGCGATATACAGGTTGTCGAAGCTTTCTTT.

V gene TRBV30 combines with J gene TRBJ1-6; 8 bases match TRBD1. V was pared by 3 bases and J by 5 bases, with 3 bases of the junction left unmatched. There are 14 residues in the CDR3. Germline lookup yields CDR1 GTSNPN and CDR2 SVGIG (reference sequence). CDR3 region: CAWSAGQDNSPLHF. DNA for the CDR3: TGTGCCTGGAGCGCGGGACAGGATAATTCACCCCTCCACTTT.

The rearrangement joins TRBV15 to TRBJ1-5; no firm D call. From germline, CDR1 is LNHNV and CDR2 YYDKDF (reference sequence). The CDR3 runs 15 residues. V dropped 0 bases and J dropped 5 bases, with 11 bases sitting between them. CDR3 region: CATSRDLGLDQPQHF. DNA for the CDR3: TGTGCCACCAGCAGAGACCTTGGACTGGATCAGCCCCAGCATTTT.